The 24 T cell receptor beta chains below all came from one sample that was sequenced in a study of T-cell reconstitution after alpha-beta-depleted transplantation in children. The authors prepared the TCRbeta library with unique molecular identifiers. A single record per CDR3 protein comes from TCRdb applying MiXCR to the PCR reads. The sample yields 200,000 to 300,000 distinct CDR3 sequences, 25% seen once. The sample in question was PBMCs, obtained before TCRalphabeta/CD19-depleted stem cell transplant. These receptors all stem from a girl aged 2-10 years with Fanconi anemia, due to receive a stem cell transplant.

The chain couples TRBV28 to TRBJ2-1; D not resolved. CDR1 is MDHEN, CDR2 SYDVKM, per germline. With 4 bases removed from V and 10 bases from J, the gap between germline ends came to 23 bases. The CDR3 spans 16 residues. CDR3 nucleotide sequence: TGTGCCAGCAGTTCACCAATTCTTAGGATATTGGAGGAGCAGTTCTTC. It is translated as CASSSPILRILEEQFF.

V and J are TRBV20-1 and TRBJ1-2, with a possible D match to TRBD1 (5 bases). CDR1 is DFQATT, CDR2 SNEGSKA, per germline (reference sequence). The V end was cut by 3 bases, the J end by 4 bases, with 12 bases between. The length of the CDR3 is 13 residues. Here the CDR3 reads CSASREVSYGYTF. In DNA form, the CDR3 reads TGCAGTGCTAGCAGGGAGGTTAGCTATGGCTACACCTTC.

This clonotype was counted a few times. The CDR3 is CASSQVLPAGASTDTQYF. The DNA for the CDR3 is TGTGCCAGCAGCCAAGTCCTGCCAGCGGGGGCTAGCACAGATACGCAGTATTTT. This rearrangement joins TRBV4-2 to TRBJ2-3; 8 positions match TRBD2. Per germline, CDR1 LGHNA and CDR2 YNFKEQ. CDR3 length equals 18 residues. The junction had 9 bases not matched to a gene; V was cut back by 1 base and J by 0 bases.

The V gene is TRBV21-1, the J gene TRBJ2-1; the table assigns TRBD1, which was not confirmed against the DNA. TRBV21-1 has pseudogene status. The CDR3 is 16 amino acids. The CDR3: CASSKDAGEFYNEQFF. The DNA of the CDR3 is TGTGCCAGCAGCAAAGATGCAGGGGAATTCTACAATGAGCAGTTCTTC.

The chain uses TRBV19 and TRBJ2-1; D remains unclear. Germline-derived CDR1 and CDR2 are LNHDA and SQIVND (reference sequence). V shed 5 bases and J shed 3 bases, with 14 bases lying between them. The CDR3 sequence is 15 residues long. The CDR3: CASSPAPTLYNEQFF. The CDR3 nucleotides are TGTGCCAGTAGTCCCGCCCCGACCCTCTACAATGAGCAGTTCTTC.

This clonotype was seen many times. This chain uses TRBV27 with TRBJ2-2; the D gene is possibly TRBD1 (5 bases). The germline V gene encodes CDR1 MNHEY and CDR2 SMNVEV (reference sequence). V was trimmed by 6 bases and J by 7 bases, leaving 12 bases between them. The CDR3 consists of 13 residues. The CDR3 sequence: CASRFQGLGELFF. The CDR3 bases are TGTGCCAGCAGATTTCAGGGCCTCGGGGAGCTGTTTTTT.

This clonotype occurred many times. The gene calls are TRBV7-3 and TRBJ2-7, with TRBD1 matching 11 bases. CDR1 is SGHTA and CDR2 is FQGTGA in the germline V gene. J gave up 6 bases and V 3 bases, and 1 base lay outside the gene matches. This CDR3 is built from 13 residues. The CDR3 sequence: CASSLGTGGEQYF. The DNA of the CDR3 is TGTGCCAGCAGCTTGGGGACAGGGGGCGAGCAGTACTTC.

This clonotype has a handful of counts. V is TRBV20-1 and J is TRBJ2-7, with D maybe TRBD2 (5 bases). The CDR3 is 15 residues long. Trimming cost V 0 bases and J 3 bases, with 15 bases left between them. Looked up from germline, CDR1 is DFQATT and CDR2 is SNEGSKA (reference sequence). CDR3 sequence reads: CSARDDAGRNYEQYF. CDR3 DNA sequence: TGCAGTGCTAGAGATGATGCGGGTAGGAACTACGAGCAGTACTTC.

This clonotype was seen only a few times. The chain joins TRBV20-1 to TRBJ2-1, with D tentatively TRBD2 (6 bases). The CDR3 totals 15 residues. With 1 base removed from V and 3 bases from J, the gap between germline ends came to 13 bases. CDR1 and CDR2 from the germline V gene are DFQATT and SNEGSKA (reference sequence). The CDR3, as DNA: TGCAGTGCTAGAGGGGACGGGAGCCGCTACAATGAGCAGTTCTTC. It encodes CSARGDGSRYNEQFF.

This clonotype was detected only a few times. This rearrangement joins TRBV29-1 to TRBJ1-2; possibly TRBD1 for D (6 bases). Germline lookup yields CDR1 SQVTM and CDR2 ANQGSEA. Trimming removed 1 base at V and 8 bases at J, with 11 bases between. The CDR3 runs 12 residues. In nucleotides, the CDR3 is TGCAGCGTTGAAGGAGGGGGGGAGGGCTACACCTTC. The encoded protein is CSVEGGGEGYTF.

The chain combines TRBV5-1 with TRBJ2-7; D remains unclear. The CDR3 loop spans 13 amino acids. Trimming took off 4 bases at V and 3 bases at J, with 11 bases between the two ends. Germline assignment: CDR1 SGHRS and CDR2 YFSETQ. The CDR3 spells CASSPGRGYEQYF. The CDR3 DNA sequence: TGCGCCAGCAGCCCAGGAAGAGGCTACGAGCAGTACTTC.

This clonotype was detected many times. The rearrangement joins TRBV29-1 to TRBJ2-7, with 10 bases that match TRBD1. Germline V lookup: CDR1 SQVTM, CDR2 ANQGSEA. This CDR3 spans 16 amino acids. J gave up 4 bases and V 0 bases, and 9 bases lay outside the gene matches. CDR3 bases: TGCAGCGTTGAAGATCCAGGGACAGGGGAAATATACGAGCAGTACTTC. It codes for CSVEDPGTGEIYEQYF.

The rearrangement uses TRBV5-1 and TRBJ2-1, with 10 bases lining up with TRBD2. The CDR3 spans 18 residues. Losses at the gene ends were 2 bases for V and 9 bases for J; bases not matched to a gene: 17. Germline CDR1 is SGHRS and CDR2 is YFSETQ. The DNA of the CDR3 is TGCGCCAGCAGCTTAAAGAGCCTCGGGGCTAGCGGGAGTGGTGAGCAGTTCTTC. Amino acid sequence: CASSLKSLGASGSGEQFF.

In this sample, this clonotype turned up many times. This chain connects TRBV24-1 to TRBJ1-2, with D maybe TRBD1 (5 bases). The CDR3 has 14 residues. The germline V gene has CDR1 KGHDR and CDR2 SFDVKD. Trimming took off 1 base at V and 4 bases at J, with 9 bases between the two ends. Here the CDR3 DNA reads TGTGCCACCAGTGATTTTGACAGTCCCTATGGCTACACCTTC. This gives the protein CATSDFDSPYGYTF.

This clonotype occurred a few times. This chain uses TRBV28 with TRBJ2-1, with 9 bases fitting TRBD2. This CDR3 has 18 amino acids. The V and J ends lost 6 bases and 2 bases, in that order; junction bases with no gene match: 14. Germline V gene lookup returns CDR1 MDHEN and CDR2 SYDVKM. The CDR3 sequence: CASSGTLAGVTAYNEQFF. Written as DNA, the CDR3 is TGTGCCAGCAGCGGTACATTAGCGGGAGTGACAGCCTACAATGAGCAGTTCTTC.

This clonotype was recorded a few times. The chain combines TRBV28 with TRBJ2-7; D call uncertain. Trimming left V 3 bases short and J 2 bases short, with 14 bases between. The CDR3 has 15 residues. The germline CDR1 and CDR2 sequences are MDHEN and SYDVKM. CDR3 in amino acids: CASSFASDAAYEQYF. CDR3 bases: TGTGCCAGCAGTTTTGCCAGCGACGCAGCCTACGAGCAGTACTTC.

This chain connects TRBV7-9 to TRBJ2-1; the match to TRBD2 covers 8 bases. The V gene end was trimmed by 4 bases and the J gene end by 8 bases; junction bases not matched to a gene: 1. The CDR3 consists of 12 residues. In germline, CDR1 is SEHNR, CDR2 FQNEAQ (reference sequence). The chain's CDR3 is CASSSLADEQFF. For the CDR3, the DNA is TGTGCCAGCAGCTCACTAGCGGATGAGCAGTTCTTC.

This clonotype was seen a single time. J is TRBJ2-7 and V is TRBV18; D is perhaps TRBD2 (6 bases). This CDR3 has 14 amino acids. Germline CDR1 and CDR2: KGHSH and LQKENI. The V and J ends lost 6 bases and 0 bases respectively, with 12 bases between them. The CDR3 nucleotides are TGTGCCAGCTCCCCCGGGACTTACTCCTACGAGCAGTACTTC. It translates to CASSPGTYSYEQYF.

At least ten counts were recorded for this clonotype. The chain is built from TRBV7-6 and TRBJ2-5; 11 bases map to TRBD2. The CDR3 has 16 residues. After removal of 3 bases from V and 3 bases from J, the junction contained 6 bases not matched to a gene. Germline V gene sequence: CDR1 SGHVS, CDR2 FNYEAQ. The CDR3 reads CASSLSSGLAEETQYF. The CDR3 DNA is TGTGCCAGCAGCTTGTCGTCGGGACTAGCGGAAGAGACCCAGTACTTC. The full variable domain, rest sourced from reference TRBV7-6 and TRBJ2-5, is GAGVSQSPRYKVTKRGQDVALRCDPISGHVSLYWYRQALGQGPEFLTYFNYEAQQDKSGLPNDRFSAERPEGSISTLTIQRTEQRDSAMYRCASSLSSGLAEETQYFGPGTRLLVL.

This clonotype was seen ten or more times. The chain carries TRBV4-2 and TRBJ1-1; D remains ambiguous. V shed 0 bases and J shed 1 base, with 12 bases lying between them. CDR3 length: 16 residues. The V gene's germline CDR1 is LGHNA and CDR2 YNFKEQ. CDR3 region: CASSQDLSAPNTEAFF. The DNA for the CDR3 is TGTGCCAGCAGCCAAGATCTTTCGGCCCCGAACACTGAAGCTTTCTTT.

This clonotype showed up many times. In DNA form, the CDR3 reads TGTGCCAGCAGCCAAGATCTAAGCTACGAGCAGTACTTC. Translation gives CASSQDLSYEQYF. V and J are TRBV14 and TRBJ2-7; no reliable D call. The CDR3 has 13 amino acids. Trimming took 0 bases from V and 3 from J, leaving 6 bases between them. Germline V CDR1 and CDR2: SGHDN, FVKESK.

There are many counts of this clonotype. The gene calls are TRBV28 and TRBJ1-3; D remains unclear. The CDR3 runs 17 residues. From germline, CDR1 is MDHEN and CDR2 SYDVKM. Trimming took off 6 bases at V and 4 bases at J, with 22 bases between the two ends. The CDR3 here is CASSRFRFSSSGNTIYF. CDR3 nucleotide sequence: TGTGCCAGCAGCAGGTTCCGCTTTTCCTCTTCGGGAAACACCATATATTTT.

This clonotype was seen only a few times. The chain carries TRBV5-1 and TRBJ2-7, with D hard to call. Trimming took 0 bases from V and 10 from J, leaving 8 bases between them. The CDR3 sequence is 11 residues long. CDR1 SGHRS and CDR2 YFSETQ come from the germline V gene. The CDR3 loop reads CASSLGQYQYF. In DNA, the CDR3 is TGCGCCAGCAGCTTGGGGCAATACCAGTACTTC. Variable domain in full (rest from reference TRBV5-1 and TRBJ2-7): KAGVTQTPRYLIKTRGQQVTLSCSPISGHRSVSWYQQTPGQGLQFLFEYFSETQRNKGNFPGRFSGRQFSNSRSEMNVSTLELGDSALYLCASSLGQYQYFGPGTRLTVT.

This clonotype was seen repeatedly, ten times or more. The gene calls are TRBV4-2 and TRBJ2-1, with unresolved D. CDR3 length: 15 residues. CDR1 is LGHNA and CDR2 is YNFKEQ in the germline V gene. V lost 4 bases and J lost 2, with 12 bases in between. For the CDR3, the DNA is TGTGCCAGCAGCCCCCCGGGTGGACCCTACAATGAGCAGTTCTTC. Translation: CASSPPGGPYNEQFF.